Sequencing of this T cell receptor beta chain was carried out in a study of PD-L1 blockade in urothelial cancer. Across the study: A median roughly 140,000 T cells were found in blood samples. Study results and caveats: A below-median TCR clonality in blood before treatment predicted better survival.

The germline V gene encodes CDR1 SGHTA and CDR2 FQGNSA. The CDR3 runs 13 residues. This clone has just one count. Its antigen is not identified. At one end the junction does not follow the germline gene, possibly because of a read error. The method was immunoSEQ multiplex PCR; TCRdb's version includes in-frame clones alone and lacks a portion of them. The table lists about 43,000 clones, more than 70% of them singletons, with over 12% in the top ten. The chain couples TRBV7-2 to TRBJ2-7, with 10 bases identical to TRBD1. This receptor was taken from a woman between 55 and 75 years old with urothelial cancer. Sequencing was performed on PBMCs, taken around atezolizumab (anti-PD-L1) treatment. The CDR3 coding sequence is TGTGCCAGCAGCTTAGGGTCCGGGACAGGGGCCCTCTTC. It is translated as CASSLGSGTGALF.